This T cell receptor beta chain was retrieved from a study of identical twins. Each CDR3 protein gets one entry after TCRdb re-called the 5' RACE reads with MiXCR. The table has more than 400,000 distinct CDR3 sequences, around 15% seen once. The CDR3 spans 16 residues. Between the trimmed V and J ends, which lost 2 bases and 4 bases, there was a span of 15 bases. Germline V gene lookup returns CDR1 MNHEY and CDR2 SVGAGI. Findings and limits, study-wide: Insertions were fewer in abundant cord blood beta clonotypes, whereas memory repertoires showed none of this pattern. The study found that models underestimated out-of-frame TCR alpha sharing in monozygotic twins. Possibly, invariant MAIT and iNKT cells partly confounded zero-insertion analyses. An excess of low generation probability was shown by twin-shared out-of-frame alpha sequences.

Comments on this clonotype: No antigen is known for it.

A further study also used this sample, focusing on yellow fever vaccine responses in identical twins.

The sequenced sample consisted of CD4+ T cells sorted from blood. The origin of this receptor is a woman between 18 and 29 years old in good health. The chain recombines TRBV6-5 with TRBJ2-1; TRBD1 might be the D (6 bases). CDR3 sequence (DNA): TGTGCCAGCAGTTACCGCGACAGGAGCATATACAATGAGCAGTTCTTC. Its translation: CASSYRDRSIYNEQFF.